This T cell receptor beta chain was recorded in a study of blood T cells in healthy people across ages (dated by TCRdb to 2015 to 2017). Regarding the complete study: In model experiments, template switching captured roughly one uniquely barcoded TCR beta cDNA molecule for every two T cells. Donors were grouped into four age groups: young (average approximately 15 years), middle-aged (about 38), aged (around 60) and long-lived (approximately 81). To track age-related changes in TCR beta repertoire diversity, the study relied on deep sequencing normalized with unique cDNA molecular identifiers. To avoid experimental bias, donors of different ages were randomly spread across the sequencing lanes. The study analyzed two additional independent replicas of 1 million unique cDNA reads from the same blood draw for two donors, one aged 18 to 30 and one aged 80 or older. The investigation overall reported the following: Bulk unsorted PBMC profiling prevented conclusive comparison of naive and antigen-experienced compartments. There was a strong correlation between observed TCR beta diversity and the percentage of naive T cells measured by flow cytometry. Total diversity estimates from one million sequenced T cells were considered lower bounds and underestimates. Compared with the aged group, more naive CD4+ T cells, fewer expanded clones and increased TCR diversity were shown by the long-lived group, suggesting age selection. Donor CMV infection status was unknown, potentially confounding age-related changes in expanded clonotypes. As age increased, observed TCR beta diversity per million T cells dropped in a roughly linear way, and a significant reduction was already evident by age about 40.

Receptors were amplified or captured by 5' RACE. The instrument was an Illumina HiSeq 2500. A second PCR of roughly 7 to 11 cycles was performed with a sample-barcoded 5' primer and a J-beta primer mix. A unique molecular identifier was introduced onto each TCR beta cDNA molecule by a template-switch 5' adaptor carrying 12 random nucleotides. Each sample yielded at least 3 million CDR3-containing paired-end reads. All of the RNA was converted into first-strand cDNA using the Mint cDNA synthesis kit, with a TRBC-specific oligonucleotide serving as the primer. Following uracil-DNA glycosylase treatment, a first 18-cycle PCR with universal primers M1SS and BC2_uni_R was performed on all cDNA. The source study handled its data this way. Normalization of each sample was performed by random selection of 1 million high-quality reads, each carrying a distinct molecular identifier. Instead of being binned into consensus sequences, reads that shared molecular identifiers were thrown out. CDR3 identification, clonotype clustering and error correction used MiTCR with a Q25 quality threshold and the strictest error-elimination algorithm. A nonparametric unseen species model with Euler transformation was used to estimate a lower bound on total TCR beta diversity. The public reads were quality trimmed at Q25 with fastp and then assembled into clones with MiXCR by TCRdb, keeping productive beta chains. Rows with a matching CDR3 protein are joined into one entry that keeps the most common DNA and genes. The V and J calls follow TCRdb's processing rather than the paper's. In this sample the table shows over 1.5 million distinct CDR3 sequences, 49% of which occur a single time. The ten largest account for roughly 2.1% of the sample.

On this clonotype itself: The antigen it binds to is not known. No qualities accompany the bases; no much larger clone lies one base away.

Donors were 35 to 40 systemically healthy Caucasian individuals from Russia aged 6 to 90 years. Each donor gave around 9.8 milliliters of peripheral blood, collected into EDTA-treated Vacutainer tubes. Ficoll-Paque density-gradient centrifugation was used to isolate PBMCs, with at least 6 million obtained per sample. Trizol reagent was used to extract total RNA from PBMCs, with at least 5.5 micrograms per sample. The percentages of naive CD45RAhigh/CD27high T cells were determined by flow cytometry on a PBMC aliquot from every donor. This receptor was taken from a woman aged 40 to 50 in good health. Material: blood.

DNA sequence: TGCGCCACCAATGAAGCCGGAGGTGGGCCGAATGAGCAGTTCTTC. Its protein is CATNEAGGGPNEQFF. This chain joins TRBV4-1 to TRBJ2-1; 5 matching bases give a weak D call of TRBD2. The CDR3 starts with the cysteine, ends with the phenylalanine, and has 15 residues. Solely the CDR3 DNA is kept, with 45 bases framed from the first base. The germline ends are 23 bases apart after V is trimmed by 10 bases and J by 7 bases. CDR1 and CDR2, looked up from the germline V gene, are MGHRA and YSYEKL.